This TCR beta chain derives from a study of cytomegalovirus exposure and HLA in healthy donors. Study-level findings and limits: In an earlier analysis, productive rearrangement rates for most beta V segments clustered near 87% or 30%. Many donors shared some public TCRs, even though most TCR sequences were rare.

The donors gave bone marrow, and they were healthy. About this clone: Its matching antigen is unknown.

The length of the CDR3 is 14 residues. Germline V gene data show CDR1 as MDHEN and CDR2 as SYDVKM. Trimming cost V 3 bases and J 2 bases, with 10 bases left between them. The PCR used 60 Vbeta and 13 Jbeta primers. The table came from immunoSEQ multiplex PCR; TCRdb's copy has only in-frame clones and leaves some out. The data contain roughly 140,000 clones, around three quarters of them seen just once; the ten biggest clones take up approximately 2.1%. Input material: PBMCs. The chain employs TRBV28 and TRBJ2-5, with a tentative D call TRBD1 (6 bases). The TCR was taken from a middle-aged man in good health and CMV-seronegative. Written as DNA, the CDR3 is TGTGCCAGCAGTTTTGGGGGCCAGCAAGAGACCCAGTACTTC. It codes for CASSFGGQQETQYF.